The present T cell receptor beta chain was sequenced within a study of T cells in Graves' hyperthyroidism and ophthalmopathy. This CDR3 region has 14 residues. The germline V and J ends were trimmed by 4 bases and 6 bases, with 14 bases remaining between them. CDR1 and CDR2 from the germline V gene are KGHDR and SFDVKD. This clonotype has only one observation. Antigen specificity is unknown. Patients aged 18 to 65 had newly diagnosed hyperthyroidism that had lasted under 2 months. Exclusion criteria comprised uncontrolled infection, other autoimmune disease, pregnancy or lactation. TCR beta CDR3 regions were amplified from RNA. Carried out on the TCR CDR3, a first-round RT-PCR used the HTBI primer set. TCRdb redid the calling of the multiplex PCR reads with MiXCR, one entry per CDR3 protein. The sample yields about 92,000 distinct CDR3 sequences, over 50% seen once. Study-level findings and limits: In the blood, most expanded thyroid clonotypes above 0.001 appeared as well. Researchers report that a 13 V-J model separated ophthalmopathy from stable hyperthyroidism.

The TCR originated in a woman between 40 and 55 years old with Graves' hyperthyroidism. This sequence joins TRBV24-1 and TRBJ1-1; no firm D call. Sequenced input: blood. The CDR3 here is CATSDAGVAPEAFF. CDR3 in DNA: TGTGCCACCAGTGACGCTGGGGTGGCCCCTGAAGCTTTCTTT.